One sample yielded the 2 T cell receptor beta chains listed below, sequenced in a study of shared T cell receptors in the human thymus. The repertoire was sequenced with immunoSEQ multiplex PCR; TCRdb's copy has only in-frame clones and lacks some. The data contain fewer than 700,000 clones, roughly 90% of them singletons. These data are also associated with another study on human thymus T cells.

The sample consisted of thymocytes. The receptors stem from a boy younger than two with a congenital heart defect.

This chain connects TRBV7-2 to TRBJ2-1, with 7 positions matching TRBD2. Losses at the gene ends were 5 bases for V and 0 bases for J; bases not matched to a gene: 10. This CDR3 is built from 17 residues. Germline V CDR1 and CDR2: SGHTA, FQGNSA. The CDR3 loop is CASSDLAVLSSYNEQFF. The CDR3 region has the DNA TGTGCCAGCAGCGATCTAGCGGTCCTGAGCTCCTACAATGAGCAGTTCTTC.

In its sample, this clone was seen a few times. The rearrangement uses TRBV15 and TRBJ2-2, with TRBD1 identical over 10 bases. The CDR3 is 16 amino acids. Germline lookup yields CDR1 LNHNV and CDR2 YYDKDF (reference sequence). After removal of 5 bases from V and 7 bases from J, the junction contained 10 bases not matched to a gene. The CDR3 DNA follows: TGTGCCACCAGCCTCGGGACAGGGGTTATGGACGGGGAGCTGTTTTTT. It is translated as CATSLGTGVMDGELFF.